This is a list of T cell receptor beta chains from one sample in a study of cytomegalovirus exposure and HLA in healthy donors. Here immunoSEQ multiplex PCR was the method, and the copy in TCRdb shows in-frame clones only, minus some. The sample records 200,000 or so clones, roughly four fifths being singletons. Specimen: PBMCs. These receptors were taken from a boy under 10 years old in good health and CMV-seronegative. Each CDR3 is given with its conserved first and last residue. Each record gives: clone size, V gene, D gene, J gene, CDR3 protein, CDR3 DNA. The D gene is left open where the match is weak. Some rows mark clone size as missing; the rest say once, few, many or name a class of expanded clone.

NA	TRBV7-2	NA	TRBJ2-7	CASSRDRDSYEQYF	TGTGCCAGCAGCCGCGACCGGGACTCCTACGAGCAGTACTTC
NA	TRBV18	TRBD2	TRBJ2-7	CASSPSSGGASEQYF	TGTGCCAGCTCACCCTCTAGCGGGGGGGCTAGCGAGCAGTACTTC
NA	TRBV7-2	TRBD2	TRBJ2-1	CASSERGGGSYNEQFF	TGTGCCAGCAGCGAGCGGGGTGGGGGCTCCTACAATGAGCAGTTCTTC
NA	TRBV18	NA	TRBJ2-5	CASSPGGETQYF	TGTGCCAGCTCACCCGGAGGAGAGACCCAGTACTTC
NA	TRBV4-1	NA	TRBJ2-1	CASSQPAGQLGNEQFF	TGCGCCAGCAGCCAACCTGCGGGACAGTTAGGGAATGAGCAGTTCTTC
NA	TRBV18	TRBD1	TRBJ1-5	CASSPSGTGYSNQPQHF	TGTGCCAGCTCACCATCCGGGACAGGTTATAGCAATCAGCCCCAGCATTTT
NA	TRBV9	TRBD2	TRBJ2-1	CASSPTSGWSRNEQFF	TGTGCCAGCAGCCCGACTAGCGGGTGGTCCAGAAATGAGCAGTTCTTC
NA	TRBV29-1	TRBD1	TRBJ1-1	CSVWDREGVAFF	TGCAGCGTTTGGGACAGGGAGGGGGTAGCTTTCTTT
NA	TRBV7-9	NA	TRBJ1-5	CASSNGRAPQPQHF	TGTGCCAGCTCTAACGGGAGGGCCCCTCAGCCCCAGCATTTT
NA	TRBV29-1	TRBD2	TRBJ2-2	CSVGGTSGRRELFF	TGCAGCGTTGGTGGGACTAGCGGTCGCCGGGAGCTGTTTTTT
NA	TRBV9	TRBD1	TRBJ1-2	CASSVGGDRVIAADYGYTF	TGTGCCAGCAGCGTAGGAGGAGACAGGGTAATAGCAGCTGACTATGGCTACACCTTC
NA	TRBV11-2	NA	TRBJ1-1	CASSLLQGGVTFF	TGTGCCAGCAGCTTGTTGCAGGGAGGTGTAACTTTCTTT
NA	TRBV2	NA	TRBJ2-5	CASLQETQYF	TGTGCCAGCCTGCAAGAGACCCAGTACTTC
NA	TRBV7-4	NA	TRBJ2-5	CASSSRRQSRQETQYF	TGTGCCAGCAGCTCCAGAAGACAGTCTAGACAAGAGACCCAGTACTTC
few	TRBV11-1	NA	TRBJ2-7	CASSPGQPQSYEQYF	TGTGCCAGCAGCCCTGGACAGCCTCAATCCTACGAGCAGTACTTC
NA	TRBV5-1	TRBD2	TRBJ2-1	CASSLLIAGGTYNEQFF	TGCGCCAGCAGCCTACTAATAGCGGGGGGGACCTACAATGAGCAGTTCTTC
few	TRBV4-1	NA	TRBJ2-3	CASSRTTTDTQYF	TGCGCCAGCAGCAGGACAACCACAGATACGCAGTATTTT
NA	TRBV21-1	NA	TRBJ1-1	CASSKLDGTGENTEAFF	TGTGCCAGCAGCAAATTGGACGGGACAGGAGAGAACACTGAAGCTTTCTTT
once	TRBV11-2	NA	TRBJ1-2	CASSFLRGGDGYTF	TGTGCCAGCAGCTTTTTGCGGGGAGGGGATGGCTACACCTTC
NA	TRBV11-3	TRBD2	TRBJ2-5	CASSRGERGGRETQYF	TGTGCCAGCAGCCGGGGGGAGCGGGGGGGCCGAGAGACCCAGTACTTC
NA	TRBV10-3	TRBD1	TRBJ2-7	CAISESKVNPRTGVYEQYF	TGTGCCATCAGTGAGTCGAAAGTTAATCCGCGGACAGGGGTCTACGAGCAGTACTTC
NA	TRBV5-8	TRBD1	TRBJ1-6	CASSDRGNSPLHF	TGTGCCAGCAGCGACAGGGGGAATTCACCCCTCCACTTT
NA	TRBV6-5	NA	TRBJ1-1	CASSYWRGTEAFF	TGTGCCAGCAGTTACTGGAGGGGCACTGAAGCTTTCTTT
NA	TRBV11-2	NA	TRBJ1-6	CASSLQEGASNSPLHF	TGTGCCAGCAGCCTGCAGGAGGGAGCTAGTAATTCACCCCTCCACTTT
few	TRBV4-1	NA	TRBJ2-4	CASSQEPTVAKNIQYF	TGCGCCAGCAGCCAAGAACCTACAGTAGCCAAAAACATTCAGTACTTC
NA	TRBV6-1	TRBD1	TRBJ1-2	CASTAGGDYTF	TGTGCCAGCACGGCAGGGGGCGACTACACCTTC
NA	TRBV6-5	NA	TRBJ2-5	CASRLTSFRETQYF	TGTGCCAGCAGATTAACTAGCTTCCGAGAGACCCAGTACTTC
NA	TRBV5-4	NA	TRBJ1-2	CASWELTRPQYGYTF	TGTGCCAGCTGGGAGTTAACTAGACCTCAATATGGCTACACCTTC
NA	TRBV6-5	TRBD2	TRBJ2-1	CASTLSGGPYNEQFF	TGTGCCAGCACTCTCAGCGGGGGACCCTACAATGAGCAGTTCTTC
NA	TRBV5-6	NA	TRBJ2-7	CASSLYRVRAGTYEQYF	TGTGCCAGCAGCTTATACCGGGTGAGGGCAGGAACCTACGAGCAGTACTTC
NA	TRBV19	NA	TRBJ2-2	CASSRDFSPGELFF	TGTGCCAGTAGTCGGGACTTTTCCCCCGGGGAGCTGTTTTTT
NA	TRBV4-1	NA	TRBJ2-1	CASSQDRSGRELAQFF	TGCGCCAGCAGCCAAGATCGAAGTGGGCGAGAACTAGCTCAGTTCTTC
NA	TRBV5-1	TRBD2	TRBJ2-5	CASSIGLAETQYF	TGCGCCAGCAGCATAGGACTAGCAGAGACCCAGTACTTC
NA	TRBV2	NA	TRBJ1-2	CASSEFQRGTNYGYTF	TGTGCCAGCAGTGAATTTCAGCGGGGGACTAACTATGGCTACACCTTC
NA	TRBV10-3	NA	TRBJ1-2	CATSEKGLLNYGYTF	TGTGCCACCAGTGAAAAGGGACTCCTTAACTATGGCTACACCTTC
NA	TRBV15	NA	TRBJ1-2	CATSRPGLRGYTF	TGTGCCACCAGCAGACCAGGGCTGCGCGGCTACACCTTC
NA	TRBV11-2	TRBD2	TRBJ2-5	CASSPGEAGGQETQYF	TGTGCCAGCAGCCCGGGGGAAGCGGGGGGCCAAGAGACCCAGTACTTC
NA	TRBV5-4	NA	TRBJ1-2	CASSFSTGRGYTF	TGTGCCAGCAGCTTTAGTACAGGGCGAGGCTACACCTTC
once	TRBV4-3	TRBD2	TRBJ2-7	CASSQDSGGAYEQYF	TGCGCCAGCAGCCAAGATAGCGGGGGGGCCTACGAGCAGTACTTC
NA	TRBV11-1	NA	TRBJ1-2	CASSLGDSYGYTF	TGTGCCAGCAGCCTAGGAGACAGTTATGGCTACACCTTC
NA	TRBV6-5	NA	TRBJ2-5	CASSWTTAATQYF	TGTGCCAGCAGCTGGACTACGGCCGCGACCCAGTACTTC
NA	TRBV5-6	NA	TRBJ2-7	CASSLVQGRDEQYF	TGTGCCAGCAGCTTGGTACAGGGCCGGGACGAGCAGTACTTC
few	TRBV18	NA	TRBJ2-3	CASSPPRFTDTQYF	TGTGCCAGCTCACCACCGCGATTCACAGATACGCAGTATTTT
NA	TRBV30	TRBD1	TRBJ1-2	CASKGTATLTNNYGYTF	TGTGCCTCCAAGGGGACAGCTACCCTGACGAATAACTATGGCTACACCTTC
NA	TRBV2	TRBD2	TRBJ2-6	CASAGGLLGLSGANVLTF	TGTGCCAGCGCGGGGGGACTACTAGGCCTCTCTGGGGCCAACGTCCTGACTTTC
NA	TRBV5-1	NA	TRBJ1-1	CASSAGGNTEAFF	TGCGCCAGCAGCGCCGGGGGGAACACTGAAGCTTTCTTT
NA	TRBV5-1	TRBD1	TRBJ1-1	CASSTLQGAGTEAFF	TGCGCCAGCAGCACCCTACAGGGGGCCGGCACTGAAGCTTTCTTT
NA	TRBV7-9	NA	TRBJ2-5	CASSLGVRTEVWQETQYF	TGTGCCAGCAGCTTAGGCGTCCGGACAGAGGTTTGGCAAGAGACCCAGTACTTC
NA	TRBV7-3	TRBD1	TRBJ2-7	CASSFDRGPYEQYF	TGTGCCAGCAGCTTTGACAGGGGGCCCTACGAGCAGTACTTC
NA	TRBV9	TRBD2	TRBJ2-5	CASSVGRAGLGETQYF	TGTGCCAGCAGCGTAGGAAGAGCGGGGTTGGGAGAGACCCAGTACTTC
NA	TRBV6-1	NA	TRBJ1-5	CASTRQVSQPQHF	TGTGCCAGCACCAGACAGGTTTCTCAGCCCCAGCATTTT
NA	TRBV6-6	TRBD1	TRBJ2-1	CASSYSETGINEQFF	TGTGCCAGCAGTTACTCGGAGACAGGGATCAATGAGCAGTTCTTC
NA	TRBV19	TRBD1	TRBJ2-7	CASRQVPGQGKQYF	TGTGCCAGTAGACAAGTCCCGGGACAGGGGAAACAGTACTTC
NA	TRBV29-1	TRBD1	TRBJ2-7	CSVHDPGGRHEQYF	TGCAGCGTGCATGACCCAGGGGGCCGGCACGAGCAGTACTTC
NA	TRBV11-2	TRBD1	TRBJ2-7	CASSLLLTGAYEQYF	TGTGCCAGCAGCTTACTTTTAACAGGGGCCTACGAGCAGTACTTC
NA	TRBV5-1	NA	TRBJ1-2	CASSFRGNGYTF	TGCGCCAGCAGCTTCCGGGGAAACGGCTACACCTTC
NA	TRBV7-9	NA	TRBJ1-5	CASSSSTGSGQPQHF	TGTGCCAGCAGCTCTTCCACAGGGTCGGGCCAGCCCCAGCATTTT
NA	TRBV7-9	TRBD1	TRBJ1-2	CASSLPIRTGIGYTF	TGTGCCAGCAGCCTCCCCATACGGACAGGAATTGGCTACACCTTC
NA	TRBV19	NA	TRBJ1-5	CASSEEQGYQPQHF	TGTGCCAGTAGTGAAGAACAGGGTTATCAGCCCCAGCATTTT